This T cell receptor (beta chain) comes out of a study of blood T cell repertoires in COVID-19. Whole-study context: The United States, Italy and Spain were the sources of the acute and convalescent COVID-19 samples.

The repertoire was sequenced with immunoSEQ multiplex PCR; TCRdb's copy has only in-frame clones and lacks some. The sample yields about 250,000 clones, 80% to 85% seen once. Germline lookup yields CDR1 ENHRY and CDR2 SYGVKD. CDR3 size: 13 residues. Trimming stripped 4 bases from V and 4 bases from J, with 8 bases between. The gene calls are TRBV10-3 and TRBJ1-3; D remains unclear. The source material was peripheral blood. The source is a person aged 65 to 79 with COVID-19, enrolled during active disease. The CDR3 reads CAISGFGGNTIYF. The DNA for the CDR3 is TGTGCCATCAGTGGGTTCGGGGGAAACACCATATATTTT.